A selection of T cell receptor beta chains follows, all from one sample in a study of cytomegalovirus exposure and HLA in healthy donors. The repertoire was sequenced with immunoSEQ multiplex PCR; TCRdb's copy has only in-frame clones and lacks some. The data contain some 96,000 clones, about 74% of them singletons. The source material was PBMCs. The receptor set was obtained from a female donor in good health and CMV-seronegative. The CDR3 runs from the conserved cysteine through the conserved F or W. The order of the fields is V gene, clone size, J gene, D gene, CDR3 DNA, CDR3 protein. D genes are given only for firm matches. The listing skips clone size in some rows; elsewhere it reads once, few, many or a size class.

TRBV2	.	TRBJ2-7	TRBD1	TGTGCCAGCAGCGTCCGGGACAGGGGGCCCTCCGAGCAGTACTTC	CASSVRDRGPSEQYF
TRBV4-3	.	TRBJ2-1	TRBD2	TGCGCCAGCAGCCAAGGCAGAAGCGGGAGCTACAATGAGCAGTTCTTC	CASSQGRSGSYNEQFF
TRBV2	.	TRBJ2-1	TRBD2	TGTGCCAGCAGTGCGCAGGGAGGGTCCTACAATGAGCAGTTCTTC	CASSAQGGSYNEQFF
TRBV5-1	.	TRBJ2-1	TRBD2	TGCGCCAGCAGCTTGGAATTAGCGGGAAACTACAATGAGCAGTTCTTC	CASSLELAGNYNEQFF
TRBV18	.	TRBJ2-5	.	TGTGCCAGCTCACCACTTATTCTCCAAGAGACCCAGTACTTC	CASSPLILQETQYF
TRBV5-1	.	TRBJ2-5	.	TGCGCCAGCAGCTTGGGACGCGGAACCTTACAAGAGACCCAGTACTTC	CASSLGRGTLQETQYF
TRBV4-3	.	TRBJ2-7	TRBD2	TGCGCCAGCGCGGGGGTCGAGAGCTCCTACGAGCAGTACTTC	CASAGVESSYEQYF
TRBV6-6	.	TRBJ2-3	.	TGTGCCAGCAGTTCCTTCACAGATACGCAGTATTTT	CASSSFTDTQYF
TRBV28	.	TRBJ2-3	.	TGTGCCAGCAGTTTAGTCAGGGGGGGCACAGATACGCAGTATTTT	CASSLVRGGTDTQYF
TRBV6-6	.	TRBJ1-2	TRBD1	TGTGCCAGCAGTTACTTCCGACAGGGATCTGGCTACACCTTC	CASSYFRQGSGYTF
TRBV2	.	TRBJ1-2	.	TGTGCCAGCAGTGAAGGGGGGCAGGATGGCTACACCTTC	CASSEGGQDGYTF
TRBV6-6	.	TRBJ1-1	TRBD1	TGTGCCAGCAGTCCCCCCGGGACAGACGCCACTGAAGCTTTCTTT	CASSPPGTDATEAFF
TRBV7-3	.	TRBJ2-5	.	TGTGCCAGCAGCTTAGGGCGGACTACCCAAGAGACCCAGTACTTC	CASSLGRTTQETQYF
TRBV19	.	TRBJ1-2	.	TGTGCCAGTACCGAGGGATTTTCCAGACAATCCTACACCTTC	CASTEGFSRQSYTF
TRBV4-2	.	TRBJ2-1	.	TGTGCCAGCAGCCAAGAAGGCGGATCTTACAATGAGCAGTTCTTC	CASSQEGGSYNEQFF
TRBV29-1	.	TRBJ2-3	.	TGCAGCGTGGACATATCCACAGATACGCAGTATTTT	CSVDISTDTQYF
TRBV9	.	TRBJ2-7	.	TGTGCCAGCAGCGCGACAGGTTACGAGCAGTACTTC	CASSATGYEQYF
TRBV5-4	few	TRBJ2-1	TRBD2	TGTGCCAGCAGCTTGGGGCTAGCGGGAAGGAATGAGCAGTTCTTC	CASSLGLAGRNEQFF
TRBV19	.	TRBJ1-2	.	TGTGCCAGTAGTATACTGGCAGAAACTAACTATGGCTACACCTTC	CASSILAETNYGYTF
TRBV28	.	TRBJ2-7	.	TGTGCCAGCTTCTCGCCAGGGCGGTACGAGCAGTACTTC	CASFSPGRYEQYF
TRBV18	.	TRBJ2-1	TRBD1	TGTGCCAGCTCACGGACAGGGGGTGATGAGCAGTTCTTC	CASSRTGGDEQFF
TRBV10-3	.	TRBJ1-1	.	TGTGCCATCAGTGAGTCACAGAACACTGAAGCTTTCTTT	CAISESQNTEAFF
TRBV30	.	TRBJ2-3	.	TGTGCCTGGAGTGAAAGGCGGGAAGATACGCAGTATTTT	CAWSERREDTQYF
TRBV5-1	.	TRBJ2-5	TRBD2	TGCGCCAGCAGCATTGGGACTAGCGGGAGAAAAGAGACCCAGTACTTC	CASSIGTSGRKETQYF
TRBV4-2	.	TRBJ2-6	TRBD1	TGTGCCAGCAGCCAAGAACAGGGGGCGCGTGGGGCCAACGTCCTGACTTTC	CASSQEQGARGANVLTF
TRBV29-1	once	TRBJ2-7	.	TGCAGCGTTGAAGACAGCAGGAGAGGGTACGAGCAGTACTTC	CSVEDSRRGYEQYF
TRBV28	.	TRBJ2-7	TRBD1	TGTGCCAGCAGTTCCCGGACAGGGACCCACTACGAGCAGTACTTC	CASSSRTGTHYEQYF
TRBV6-6	.	TRBJ2-5	.	TGTGCCAGCAGTTACGTCGGGAGCGGGGAGACCCAGTACTTC	CASSYVGSGETQYF
TRBV5-1	.	TRBJ2-7	TRBD1	TGCGCCAGCAGCCCAGGGGGCGAGAACTCCTACGAGCAGTACTTC	CASSPGGENSYEQYF
TRBV9	once	TRBJ2-3	TRBD2	TGTGCCAGCAGCGTAGGACTAGCGGGGGGAGATACGCAGTATTTT	CASSVGLAGGDTQYF
TRBV25-1	.	TRBJ1-6	TRBD1	TGTGCCAGCAGGGGGACAGGAGGGAATTCACCCCTCCACTTT	CASRGTGGNSPLHF
TRBV28	.	TRBJ2-1	.	TGTGCCAGCAGCCTTATCGCGGGTACCTCTTTATACAATGAGCAGTTCTTC	CASSLIAGTSLYNEQFF
TRBV2	few	TRBJ1-1	.	TGTGCCAGCAGTTTACCCCCGGGACAAACGAACACTGAAGCTTTCTTT	CASSLPPGQTNTEAFF
TRBV9	.	TRBJ1-1	.	TGTGCCAGCAGCGTAGCAGGGAACACTGAAGCTTTCTTT	CASSVAGNTEAFF
TRBV7-3	.	TRBJ1-1	TRBD1	TGTGCCAGCAGCTTAACGGGCGGGGACAGGGGGCACGGGAACACTGAAGCTTTCTTT	CASSLTGGDRGHGNTEAFF
TRBV5-6	.	TRBJ2-7	TRBD1	TGTGCCAGCAGCTTCGCAGGACAGGCCACCTACGAGCAGTACTTC	CASSFAGQATYEQYF
TRBV2	.	TRBJ1-5	.	TGTGCCAGCAAGAGGGAATATAGCAATCAGCCCCAGCATTTT	CASKREYSNQPQHF
TRBV18	.	TRBJ1-3	.	TGTGCCAGCTCACCAATCGTAGATGGGCCAGGAAACACCATATATTTT	CASSPIVDGPGNTIYF
TRBV6-1	.	TRBJ1-2	TRBD1	TGTGCCAGCAGTGAAGAGGGACAGTATAATGGCTACACCTTC	CASSEEGQYNGYTF
TRBV23-1	.	TRBJ1-4	TRBD1	TGCGCCAGCAGTCAATCTCTTCTGACCGCCGACAGGGGCGATGAAAAACTGTTTTTT	CASSQSLLTADRGDEKLFF
TRBV6-5	.	TRBJ1-1	.	TGTGCCAGCAGTCCCTGGGGAGGGGAGAACACTGAAGCTTTCTTT	CASSPWGGENTEAFF
TRBV6-5	.	TRBJ2-7	.	TGTGCCAGCAGTCCCTCCCCCTCCTACGAGCAGTACTTC	CASSPSPSYEQYF
TRBV5-1	.	TRBJ2-5	TRBD2	TGCGCCAGCAGACCTGCTAGCGGGGGGACCCAAGAGACCCAGTACTTC	CASRPASGGTQETQYF
TRBV7-9	once	TRBJ1-6	.	TGTGCCAGCAGCACGCCAGGGAATTCACCCCTCCACTTT	CASSTPGNSPLHF
TRBV5-8	.	TRBJ2-3	TRBD2	TGTGCAAGGACTAGCGGGAGGAACACAGATACGCAGTATTTT	CARTSGRNTDTQYF